The 19 T cell receptor beta chains in this list originate from one sample, sequenced in a study of CD4 T cells in relation to SARS-CoV-2 and coronaviruses. Assay: immunoSEQ multiplex PCR; the TCRdb copy retains only in-frame clones and omits some. This table holds 40,000 or so clones, approximately 77% found once. These receptors have no identified antigens. The specimen was naive CD4+ T cells from PBMCs, cultured in vitro. The subset was: naive CD4+ T cells isolated by negative enrichment. The receptors originated from an adult with COVID-19.

The V gene is TRBV7-8, the J gene TRBJ1-4, with D unresolved. Trimming shortened V by 1 base and J by 3 bases, and 9 bases separated the two germline ends. CDR3 length equals 15 residues. The germline CDR1 and CDR2 sequences are SGHVS and FQNEAQ. CDR3 sequence reads: CASSLVYSSNEKLFF. The DNA of the CDR3 is TGTGCCAGCAGCTTAGTATACAGCTCTAATGAAAAACTGTTTTTT.

The chain uses TRBV2 and TRBJ2-7; D is possibly TRBD1 (6 bases). The CDR3 has 14 amino acids. Between the trimmed V and J ends, which lost 2 bases and 2 bases, there was a span of 10 bases. CDR1 and CDR2 (germline): SNHLY, FYNNEI. CDR3 nucleotides: TGTGCCAGCAGTGAACAGGGACAACCCTACGAGCAGTACTTC. It encodes CASSEQGQPYEQYF.

The chain recombines TRBV5-1 with TRBJ2-7; 8 nucleotides line up with TRBD2. Germline assignment: CDR1 SGHRS and CDR2 YFSETQ. J gave up 3 bases and V 3 bases, and 17 bases lay outside the gene matches. The CDR3 loop spans 18 amino acids. CDR3 protein: CASSSARGAAGGSYEQYF. The CDR3 nucleotides are TGCGCCAGCAGCTCGGCCCGAGGTGCGGCGGGAGGTAGCTACGAGCAGTACTTC.

CDR3 bases: TGTGCCAGCAGCTTGGCCAGGAGTACATTTGGCTACACCTTC. It translates to CASSLARSTFGYTF. This chain uses TRBV5-4 with TRBJ1-2; D not certain. Looked up from germline, CDR1 is SGHNT and CDR2 is YYREEE (reference sequence). The CDR3 has 14 amino acids. The ends were cut back, 0 bases at V and 7 bases at J, with 13 bases in the middle. Variable domain in full (rest from reference TRBV5-4 and TRBJ1-2): ETGVTQSPTHLIKTRGQQVTLRCSSQSGHNTVSWYQQALGQGPQFIFQYYREEENGRGNFPPRFSGLQFPNYSSELNVNALELDDSALYLCASSLARSTFGYTFGSGTRLTVV.

The chain employs TRBV2 and TRBJ1-1; D unclear. The germline gives CDR1 SNHLY, CDR2 FYNNEI. Trimming removed 4 bases from V and 0 bases from J, with 6 bases in between. CDR3 length equals 13 residues. The chain's CDR3 is CASSVEVNTEAFF. The DNA for the CDR3 is TGTGCCAGCAGTGTTGAAGTGAACACTGAAGCTTTCTTT.

This chain links TRBV7-3 with TRBJ2-1, with 12 nucleotides matching TRBD2. The V gene's germline CDR1 is SGHTA and CDR2 FQGTGA. V lost 5 bases and J lost 0; bases outside the gene matches: 2. CDR3 length: 16 residues. The chain's CDR3 is CASSRTSGNSYNEQFF. The CDR3 DNA is TGTGCCAGCAGCCGGACTAGCGGGAACTCCTACAATGAGCAGTTCTTC.

The rearrangement uses TRBV7-2 and TRBJ2-3; D is unclear. V lost 2 bases and J lost 0, with 9 bases in between. The CDR3 consists of 15 residues. Germline loops: CDR1 SGHTA, CDR2 FQGNSA. The CDR3 loop reads CASSLTSTSTDTQYF. DNA for the CDR3: TGTGCCAGCAGCTTAACGAGTACTAGCACAGATACGCAGTATTTT.

The rearrangement uses TRBV28 and TRBJ1-5; D gene unclear. The CDR3 length is 12 residues. The ends were cut back, 8 bases at V and 2 bases at J, with 7 bases in the middle. Germline assignment: CDR1 MDHEN and CDR2 SYDVKM. The CDR3 DNA reads TGTGCCAGCTGTTGGGGCAATCAGCCCCAGCATTTT. This encodes CASCWGNQPQHF.

The V call is TRBV15, the J call TRBJ1-5; D is unclear. CDR1 LNHNV and CDR2 YYDKDF come from the germline V gene (reference sequence). Trimming removed 1 base at V and 2 bases at J, with 15 bases between. The CDR3 runs 17 residues. The CDR3 DNA is TGTGCCACCAGCAGAGTGGTCAGGATTAGTGGCAATCAGCCCCAGCATTTT. Translating it yields CATSRVVRISGNQPQHF.

The chain recombines TRBV18 with TRBJ2-7, with D possibly being TRBD1 or TRBD2 (5 bases each). The V and J ends lost 1 base and 2 bases respectively, with 12 bases between them. The CDR3 spans 15 residues. Germline CDR1 reads KGHSH; CDR2 reads LQKENI. CDR3 sequence (DNA): TGTGCCAGCTCACCACGTCAGGGAGCTCCCTACGAGCAGTACTTC. Amino acids: CASSPRQGAPYEQYF.

This clone was detected once. The V call is TRBV9, the J call TRBJ1-1, with D possibly matching TRBD1 (6 bases). V lost 1 base, J lost 3 bases, and 10 bases lay in between. The V gene's germline CDR1 is SGDLS and CDR2 YYNGEE. The CDR3 spans 14 residues. DNA of the CDR3: TGTGCCAGCAGCGTAAATTCAGGGGACACTGAAGCTTTCTTT. This sequence encodes CASSVNSGDTEAFF.

The chain joins TRBV28 to TRBJ1-2, with D hard to call. Trimming took 4 bases from V and 5 from J, leaving 8 bases between them. Germline-derived CDR1 and CDR2 are MDHEN and SYDVKM. The CDR3 covers 12 residues. The CDR3 region is CASSSGPYGYTF. The CDR3 nucleotides are TGTGCCAGCAGTTCGGGTCCATATGGCTACACCTTC.

CDR3 region: CASGSTDTQYF. DNA of the CDR3: TGTGCCAGCGGGAGCACAGATACGCAGTATTTT. The chain employs TRBV6-5 and TRBJ2-3; unclear D gene. This CDR3 region has 11 residues. Germline V gives CDR1 MNHEY, CDR2 SVGAGI. The ends were cut back, 8 bases at V and 0 bases at J, with 3 bases in the middle.

The chain is built from TRBV20-1 and TRBJ1-1; D is uncertain. The CDR3 sequence is 11 residues long. Germline V gene data show CDR1 as DFQATT and CDR2 as SNEGSKA (reference sequence). The V end was cut by 5 bases, the J end by 8 bases, with 12 bases between. The CDR3 protein is CSALPAIEAFF. DNA for the CDR3: TGCAGTGCTCTCCCGGCAATAGAAGCTTTCTTT.

This clone occurred once. V and J are TRBV4-1 and TRBJ2-1, with TRBD2 matching 11 bases. The V gene end was trimmed by 1 base and the J gene end by 0 bases; junction bases not matched to a gene: 8. The germline V gene encodes CDR1 MGHRA and CDR2 YSYEKL. This CDR3 contains 19 residues. The CDR3, as DNA: TGCGCCAGCAGCCAAGGACTAGCGGGAAGCTCCCCCTCCTACAATGAGCAGTTCTTC. This codes for CASSQGLAGSSPSYNEQFF.

The V call is TRBV4-2, the J call TRBJ2-5; D remains ambiguous. The CDR3 is 13 amino acids. V was shortened by 1 base and J by 5 bases, with 8 bases between the two germline ends. Germline V CDR1 and CDR2: LGHNA, YNFKEQ. The CDR3 DNA is TGTGCCAGCAGCCAAGCCCTAGGTGAGACCCAGTACTTC. It codes for CASSQALGETQYF.

Written as DNA, the CDR3 is TGTGCCAGCAGCCGTGGCTGGGCAGACTACGAGCAGTACTTC. Translating gives CASSRGWADYEQYF. V and J are TRBV5-4 and TRBJ2-7; D call uncertain. V was cut by 4 bases and J by 3 bases, with 14 bases left in between. Germline assignment: CDR1 SGHNT and CDR2 YYREEE (reference sequence). The CDR3 consists of 14 residues.

V usage is TRBV5-1 and J usage is TRBJ2-5, with D possibly matching TRBD1 (6 bases). The V gene's germline CDR1 is SGHRS and CDR2 YFSETQ. The CDR3 runs to 15 residues. V lost 0 bases and J 5 bases, leaving 14 bases between the germline ends. The CDR3 protein is CASSLEGVVVETQYF. The CDR3 nucleotides read TGCGCCAGCAGCTTGGAGGGGGTCGTGGTTGAGACCCAGTACTTC.

Only one count was recorded for this clone. The CDR3 sequence: CASSYGSGFWDEQFF. As DNA, the CDR3 is TGTGCCAGCAGCTATGGTAGCGGGTTTTGGGATGAGCAGTTCTTC. The gene calls are TRBV7-2 and TRBJ2-1, with 7 bases lining up with TRBD2. From germline, CDR1 is SGHTA and CDR2 FQGNSA. This CDR3 spans 15 amino acids. The V and J ends lost 4 bases and 8 bases, in that order; junction bases with no gene match: 11.